This T cell receptor beta chain was documented in a study of shared clonotypes between healthy human individuals (dated by TCRdb to 2018 to 2021). Concerning the study at large: The cohort included three men and a couple of women between 18 and 49 years of age. Blood TCR repertoires of four to six healthy adults were deeply sequenced to estimate repertoire size and the extent of clonotype sharing between individuals. Different laboratories and diverse techniques were used to prepare libraries and sequence TCR repertoires, to increase sequencing depth and limit assay-specific biases. Per donor, leukapheresis produced somewhere between about 0.85 and 9.5 billion PBMCs.

TCR CDR3 regions were amplified from genomic DNA by multiplex PCR using the deep immunoSEQ assay. Extracted genomic DNA from each cell subset was spread evenly across all wells of several immunoSEQ 96-well plates, with each plate serving as a replicate. For unsorted PBMC, 250 to 350 ng of genomic DNA, equivalent to approximately 30,000 T cell genomes, went into each replicate PCR. Unsorted PBMC genomic DNA was sequenced across ten immunoSEQ deep assay plates. The purified libraries were quantified using a Qubit 3.0 fluorometer, sized with a Bioanalyzer 2100, and then quantified again using the KAPA Library Quantification kit. Every immunoSEQ 96-well plate was sequenced on a dedicated single-read 150-cycle Illumina NextSeq 550 flow cell. As for the authors' bioinformatics: Because the immunoSEQ output held only junctional sequences and lacked quality scores, the filtering could not match the filtering applied to full-length reads. Sequences were annotated with PyIR, a Python wrapper for IgBLAST v1.9, using IMGT germline references to assign V/J genes and CDR3. Any read was removed if the V/J assignment was weak (E-value above 1e-6), the CDR3 was missing, or the read contained stop codons, out-of-frame junctions, or ambiguous translated residues. V3J clonotypes were defined by identical inferred V gene, J gene, and CDR3 amino acid sequence. Percentage overlap between repertoires was calculated by dividing the number of shared unique clonotypes by the size of the smaller repertoire. Repertoire richness was assessed with RTK rarefaction, the Chao1 estimator, and Recon v2.1 estimates of unobserved clonotypes. TCRdb retrieved this table from immuneACCESS and kept in-frame rearrangements only. Not all clones are present; in checked studies, unresolved V genes account for under half, and no reason is known for the remainder. That table supplies the V and J calls and clone size; D and trimming were determined from the DNA. Present in this sample are about 450,000 clones, about 85% of which were seen just once. The top ten constitute roughly 13% of the sample.

Beyond this particular receptor, the publication reports: Because the study included a small number of donors, the genetic and exposure-history diversity represented was limited. Only blood was sampled, and tissue TCR repertoires likely differ from those in blood. Pairwise subsampling led to the expectation that sequencing depth would affect the degree of clonotype sharing among donors.

In this sample, this clone turned up a few times. The clone's antigen remains unknown. No quality values exist for individual bases; no much larger clone is one base distant. From a lookup of the germline V gene, CDR1 and CDR2 are MNHEY and SVGAGI. The CDR3 spans 14 residues, from the cysteine through the phenylalanine. The read is trimmed to its CDR3 DNA, 42 bases read in frame from base 1. Germline trimming amounts to 7 bases on V and 4 bases on J, with 6 as the count of junction bases outside the gene matches. The donors were healthy, HIV-negative adults with no recently reported acute infections or vaccinations. Only Caucasian adults living in Nashville, Tennessee, USA were represented among the donors. For unsorted samples, 85 million to 100 million PBMCs were counted, and genomic DNA was extracted using the QIAamp DNA Blood Mini kit. After blood collection by leukapheresis, PBMCs were isolated using Ficoll-Histopaque density gradient centrifugation and then cryopreserved in the vapor phase of liquid nitrogen.

Recombination connected TRBV6-5 to TRBJ2-3; TRBD1 agrees with 9 junctional bases. The receptor was isolated from a middle-aged woman in good health. Some clones in this sample may be carry-over from other donors' samples. The sample taken for sequencing was PBMCs. The sequenced DNA is TGTGCCAGCACCCCGACAGGGGGGTCAGATACGCAGTATTTT. It encodes CASTPTGGSDTQYF.